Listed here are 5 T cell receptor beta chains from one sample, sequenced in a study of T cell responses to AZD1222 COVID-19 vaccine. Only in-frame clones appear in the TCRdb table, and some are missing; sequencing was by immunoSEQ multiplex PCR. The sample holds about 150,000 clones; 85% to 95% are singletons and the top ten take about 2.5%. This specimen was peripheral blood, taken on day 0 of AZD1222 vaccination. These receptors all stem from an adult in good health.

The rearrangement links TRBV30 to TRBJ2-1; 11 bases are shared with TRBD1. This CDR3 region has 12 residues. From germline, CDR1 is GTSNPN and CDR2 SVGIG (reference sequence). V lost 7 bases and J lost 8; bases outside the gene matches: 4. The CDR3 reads CASGTGGDEQFF. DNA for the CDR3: TGTGCCTCCGGGACAGGGGGGGATGAGCAGTTCTTC.

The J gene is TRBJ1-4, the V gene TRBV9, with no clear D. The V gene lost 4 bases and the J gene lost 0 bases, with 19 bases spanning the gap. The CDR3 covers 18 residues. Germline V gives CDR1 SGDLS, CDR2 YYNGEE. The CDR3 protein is CASSLRGGPLATNEKLFF. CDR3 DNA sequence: TGTGCCAGCAGCCTCCGTGGAGGGCCCCTTGCAACTAATGAAAAACTGTTTTTT.

The CDR3 protein is CAWSSSGPGGTEAFF. CDR3 nucleotides: TGTGCCTGGAGTTCTTCCGGGCCTGGGGGGACTGAAGCTTTCTTT. The rearrangement links TRBV30 to TRBJ1-1; a weak D match, TRBD1 (5 bases). CDR3 length: 15 amino acids. V gave up 2 bases and J gave up 5 bases, with 18 bases separating them. Germline CDR1 reads GTSNPN; CDR2 reads SVGIG (reference sequence).

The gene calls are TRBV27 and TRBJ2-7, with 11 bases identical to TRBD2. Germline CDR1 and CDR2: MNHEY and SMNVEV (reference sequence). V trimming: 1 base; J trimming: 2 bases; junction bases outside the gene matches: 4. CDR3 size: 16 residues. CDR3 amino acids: CASSLLAGGSPYEQYF. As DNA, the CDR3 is TGTGCCAGCAGTTTATTAGCGGGAGGGTCCCCCTACGAGCAGTACTTC.

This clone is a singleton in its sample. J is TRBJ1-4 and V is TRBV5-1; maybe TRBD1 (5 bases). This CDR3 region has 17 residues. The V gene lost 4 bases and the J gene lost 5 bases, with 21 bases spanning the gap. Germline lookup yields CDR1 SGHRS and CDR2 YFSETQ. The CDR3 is CASSPRLTGQGNEKLFF. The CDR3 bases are TGCGCCAGCAGCCCCAGACTCACTGGGCAGGGAAATGAAAAACTGTTTTTT.